The rows below give T cell receptor beta chains drawn from one sample of a study of T cells in Graves' hyperthyroidism and ophthalmopathy. Using its own MiXCR run on the multiplex PCR reads, TCRdb lists one record per CDR3 protein. Of about 740,000 distinct CDR3 sequences detected, about 15% appear once; the ten largest clones hold roughly a tenth. Sequences were obtained from blood. These receptors came from a young woman with Graves' hyperthyroidism. Each CDR3 is given with its conserved first and last residue. Each record gives: D gene, J gene, V gene, clone size, CDR3 protein, CDR3 DNA. A D gene is named only where the DNA matches it firmly. Only some rows state a clone size, as once, few, many or a class for expanded clones.

NA	TRBJ2-2	TRBV25-1	NA	CASSESRPFPGELFF	TGTGCCAGCAGTGAATCAAGACCGTTCCCCGGGGAGCTGTTTTTT
TRBD1	TRBJ1-2	TRBV28	NA	CASYQTGDYGYTF	TGTGCCAGCTACCAAACAGGGGACTATGGCTACACCTTC
TRBD1	TRBJ2-1	TRBV2	many	CASMRTGGILDEQFF	TGTGCCAGCATGAGGACAGGGGGAATTTTAGATGAGCAGTTCTTC
NA	TRBJ1-5	TRBV2	NA	CASSELGGASQPQHF	TGTGCCAGCAGTGAATTGGGGGGCGCGAGCCAGCCCCAGCATTTT
NA	TRBJ1-1	TRBV7-9	many	CASSLLRAMDTEAFF	TGTGCCAGCAGCTTATTAAGGGCTATGGACACTGAAGCTTTCTTT
NA	TRBJ2-7	TRBV7-2	NA	CASSRPHSGPWVYEQYF	TGTGCCAGCAGCCGCCCTCACTCCGGGCCCTGGGTCTACGAGCAGTACTTC
NA	TRBJ1-5	TRBV6-4	few	CATRVGGVYQPQHF	TGTGCCACCCGGGTTGGGGGGGTGTATCAGCCCCAGCATTTT
NA	TRBJ2-3	TRBV29-1	many	CSVEDPRYTETDTQYF	TGCAGCGTTGAAGATCCGAGGTATACAGAGACAGATACGCAGTATTTT
NA	TRBJ2-7	TRBV6-2/TRBV6-3	many	CASSYPGYYEQYF	TGTGCCAGCAGTTACCCAGGGTACTACGAGCAGTACTTC
NA	TRBJ1-6	TRBV30	many	CAWTGFYNSPLHF	TGTGCCTGGACAGGGTTCTATAATTCACCCCTCCACTTT
NA	TRBJ1-1	TRBV18	many	CASSNQGGLNTEAFF	TGTGCCAGCTCCAACCAGGGCGGCTTGAACACTGAAGCTTTCTTT
NA	TRBJ2-2	TRBV24-1	NA	CATRRDTGELFF	TGTGCCACCAGAAGAGACACCGGGGAGCTGTTTTTT
NA	TRBJ1-5	TRBV7-2	once	CASSLGGGRSQPQHF	TGTGCCAGCAGCTTAGGAGGTGGCCGGAGTCAGCCCCAGCATTTT
TRBD1	TRBJ1-3	TRBV9	many	CASSVDLVRGSGNTIYF	TGTGCCAGCAGCGTAGATCTGGTCAGGGGGTCTGGAAACACCATATATTTT
TRBD1	TRBJ1-2	TRBV7-2	many	CASSFHPGQEYGYTF	TGTGCCAGCAGCTTCCACCCGGGACAGGAATATGGCTACACCTTC
NA	TRBJ1-1	TRBV11-2	many	CASSLDFMNTEAFF	TGTGCCAGCAGCTTGGATTTTATGAACACTGAAGCTTTCTTT
NA	TRBJ2-3	TRBV20-1	many	CSANWDRTDTQYF	TGCAGTGCTAACTGGGACCGCACAGATACGCAGTATTTT
TRBD2	TRBJ2-7	TRBV4-3	NA	CASSQDLAAGEYEQYF	TGCGCCAGCAGCCAAGATCTAGCTGCGGGGGAATACGAGCAGTACTTC
NA	TRBJ2-1	TRBV3-1	many	CASSQVQSSYNEQFF	TGTGCCAGCAGCCAAGTACAGAGCTCCTACAATGAGCAGTTCTTC
TRBD2	TRBJ2-1	TRBV9	NA	CASSVGGWGGSGDEQFF	TGTGCCAGCAGCGTAGGGGGATGGGGAGGGAGTGGAGATGAGCAGTTCTTC
NA	TRBJ2-3	TRBV7-3	few	CASGSSGSGTQYF	TGTGCCAGCGGCTCCTCTGGCTCGGGTACGCAGTATTTT
NA	TRBJ2-3	TRBV20-1	many	CSARGRDTQYF	TGCAGTGCTAGAGGGAGGGATACGCAGTATTTT